The 3 T cell receptor beta chains below come from one sample, sequenced in a study of blood T cells in healthy people across ages (dated by TCRdb to the mid-2010s). The library came from 5' RACE. TCRdb shows the sequencer as Illumina HiSeq 2500. A second about 7 to 12 cycle PCR used a sample-barcoded 5' primer and a J-beta primer mix. TCRdb applied fastp at Q25 and MiXCR to the public reads, then kept only in-frame beta chains. Here each entry gathers all rows of one CDR3 protein and keeps the most common genes and DNA. The sample profile shows approximately 1,100,000 distinct CDR3 sequences; around 43% of them were found once. The ten top clones hold approximately 19% of the sample. The source material was blood. Source of these receptors: a woman in her sixties in good health.

V and J are TRBV21-1 and TRBJ2-1; the D call of TRBD2 is as the table states it, not checked on the DNA. TRBV21-1 is annotated as a pseudogene. The CDR3 totals 17 residues. The CDR3 region is CVSSKPEPGTSGFEQFF. DNA for the CDR3: TGTGTCAGCAGCAAGCCCGAGCCCGGGACTAGCGGGTTTGAGCAGTTCTTC.

The chain has TRBV6-6 and TRBJ2-3; D is unclear. Per germline, CDR1 MNHNY and CDR2 SVGAGI (reference sequence). The CDR3 spans 13 residues. V gave up 6 bases and J gave up 0 bases, with 7 bases separating them. CDR3 coding DNA: TGTGCCAGCAGGACCGTCAGCACAGATACGCAGTATTTT. Protein: CASRTVSTDTQYF.

The genes are TRBV7-6 and TRBJ2-7; 10 nucleotides match TRBD2. Germline V gives CDR1 SGHVS, CDR2 FNYEAQ. V was clipped by 7 bases and J by 2 bases; unmatched bases: 8. The CDR3 covers 15 residues. CDR3 coding DNA: TGTGCCAGCACCGCCGGACTAGCGGATACCTACGAGCAGTACTTC. Amino acid sequence: CASTAGLADTYEQYF.